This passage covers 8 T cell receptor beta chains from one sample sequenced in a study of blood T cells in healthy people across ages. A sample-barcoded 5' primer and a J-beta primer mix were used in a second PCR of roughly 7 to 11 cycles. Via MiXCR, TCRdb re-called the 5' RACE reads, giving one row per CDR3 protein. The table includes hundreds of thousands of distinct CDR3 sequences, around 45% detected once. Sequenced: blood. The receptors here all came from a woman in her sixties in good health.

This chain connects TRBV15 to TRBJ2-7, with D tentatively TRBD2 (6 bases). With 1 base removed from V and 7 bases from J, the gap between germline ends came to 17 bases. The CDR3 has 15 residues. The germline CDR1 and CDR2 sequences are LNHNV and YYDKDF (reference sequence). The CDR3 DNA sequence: TGTGCCACCAGCAGAGCGGGAGAGGGCTACAATGAGCAGTACTTC. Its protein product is CATSRAGEGYNEQYF.

This CDR3 reads CSAHDLAGGNEQFF. The CDR3 DNA reads as TGCAGTGCTCACGATCTAGCGGGAGGGAATGAGCAGTTCTTC. V gene TRBV20-1 combines with J gene TRBJ2-1; 12 nucleotides match TRBD2. The CDR3 contains 14 residues. V trimming: 5 bases; J trimming: 7 bases; junction bases outside the gene matches: 6. Germline values: CDR1 DFQATT, CDR2 SNEGSKA (reference sequence).

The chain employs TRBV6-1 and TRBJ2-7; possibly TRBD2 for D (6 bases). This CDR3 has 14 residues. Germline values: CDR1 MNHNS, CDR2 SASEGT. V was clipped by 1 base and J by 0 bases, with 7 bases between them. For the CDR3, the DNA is TGTGCCAGCAGTGAAGAGCGGGCCTCCTACGAGCAGTACTTC. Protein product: CASSEERASYEQYF.

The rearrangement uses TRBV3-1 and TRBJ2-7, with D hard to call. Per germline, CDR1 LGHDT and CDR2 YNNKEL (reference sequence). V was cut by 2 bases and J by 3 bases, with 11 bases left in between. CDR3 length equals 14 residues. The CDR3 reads CASSQRHQNYEQYF. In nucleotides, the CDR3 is TGTGCCAGCAGCCAAAGGCATCAAAACTACGAGCAGTACTTC.

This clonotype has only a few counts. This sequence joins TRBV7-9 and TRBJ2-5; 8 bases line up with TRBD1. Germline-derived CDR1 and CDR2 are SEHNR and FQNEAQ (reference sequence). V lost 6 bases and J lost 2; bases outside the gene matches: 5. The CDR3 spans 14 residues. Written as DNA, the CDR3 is TGTGCCAGCAGTTACCGGACAGGGCAAGAGACCCAGTACTTC. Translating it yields CASSYRTGQETQYF.

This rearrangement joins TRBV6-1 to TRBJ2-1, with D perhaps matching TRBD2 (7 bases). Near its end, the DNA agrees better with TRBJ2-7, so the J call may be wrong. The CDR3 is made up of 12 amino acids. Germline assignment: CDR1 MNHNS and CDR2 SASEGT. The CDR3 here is CASKGGYNEQYF. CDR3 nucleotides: TGTGCCAGCAAGGGGGGGTACAATGAGCAGTACTTC.

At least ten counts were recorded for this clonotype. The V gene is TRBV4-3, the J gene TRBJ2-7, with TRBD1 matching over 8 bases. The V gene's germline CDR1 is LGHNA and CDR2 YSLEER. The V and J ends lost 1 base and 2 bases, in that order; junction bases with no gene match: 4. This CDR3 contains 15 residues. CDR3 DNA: TGCGCCAGCAGCCAAGCTGGGACAGGTACCTACGAGCAGTACTTC. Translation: CASSQAGTGTYEQYF.

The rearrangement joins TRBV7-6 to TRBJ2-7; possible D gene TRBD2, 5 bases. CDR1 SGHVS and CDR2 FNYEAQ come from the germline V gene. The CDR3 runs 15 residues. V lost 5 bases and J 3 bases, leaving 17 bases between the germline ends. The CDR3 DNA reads TGTGCCAGCAGCCCACAACTAGGGTACGGCTACGAGCAGTACTTC. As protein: CASSPQLGYGYEQYF.